This TCR beta chain is drawn from a study of T cells in women clearing cervical HPV infection. Study context: Blood came at first lesion visit for cases, post-clearance for controls. HLA type could not be excluded as a confounder.

All donors had a single incident cervical HPV16 infection, not prevalent. Sequencing used immunoSEQ multiplex PCR; TCRdb keeps in-frame clones, though not all of them. The table for this sample gives about 30,000 clones. As for this clone: The antigen remains undetermined. The missing CDR3 end, 3 residues past where the read stops, is filled in from the germline J gene.

The CDR3 is made up of 15 amino acids. The V and J ends lost 2 bases and 5 bases, in that order; junction bases with no gene match: 3. Germline V lookup: CDR1 KGHDR, CDR2 SFDVKD. Study conclusions and caveats: A classifier using richness and V gene abundances reached an AUC of roughly 0.83.

Sequenced: blood buffy coat. The TCR was taken from a woman between 18 and 70 years old with a cervical HPV16 infection that either progressed to CIN3+ or cleared (not recorded which). The chain joins TRBV24-1 to TRBJ2-1, with 9 bases fitting TRBD1. The CDR3 spells CATSDYGDRDNEQFF. Incomplete CDR3 DNA: TGTGCCACCAGTGATTACGGGGACAGGGACAATGAG.